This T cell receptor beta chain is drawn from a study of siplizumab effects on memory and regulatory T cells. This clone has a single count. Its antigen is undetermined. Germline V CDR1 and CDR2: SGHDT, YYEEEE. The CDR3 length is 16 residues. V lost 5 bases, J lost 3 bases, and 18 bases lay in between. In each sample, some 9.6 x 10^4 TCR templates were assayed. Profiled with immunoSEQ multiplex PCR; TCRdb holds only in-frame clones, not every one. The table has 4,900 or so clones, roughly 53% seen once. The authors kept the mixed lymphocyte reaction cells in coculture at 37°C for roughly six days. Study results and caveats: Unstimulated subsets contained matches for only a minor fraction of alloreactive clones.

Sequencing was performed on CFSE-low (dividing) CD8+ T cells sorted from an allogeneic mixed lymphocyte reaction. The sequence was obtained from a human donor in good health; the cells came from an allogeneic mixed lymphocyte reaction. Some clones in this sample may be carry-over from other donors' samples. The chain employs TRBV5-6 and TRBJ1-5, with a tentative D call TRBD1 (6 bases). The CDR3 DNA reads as TGTGCCAGCAGTTACTCGGCAGGGGACCTCAATCAGCCCCAGCATTTT. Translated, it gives CASSYSAGDLNQPQHF. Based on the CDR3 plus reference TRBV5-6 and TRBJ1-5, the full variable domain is DAGVTQSPTHLIKTRGQQVTLRCSPKSGHDTVSWYQQALGQGPQFIFQYYEEEERQRGNFPDRFSGHQFPNYSSELNVNALLLGDSALYLCASSYSAGDLNQPQHFGDGTRLSIL.